This T cell receptor beta chain was profiled in a study of blood T cell repertoires in COVID-19. The wider study: There were acute and convalescent COVID-19 samples, and they came from the United States, Italy and Spain. PBMCs, B-cell-depleted T cells, or T cells were the source of the cDNA or gDNA that made up the material.

In the authors' workflow: Reference gene primer amplification yielded estimated nucleated cell counts. Sequencing was performed with immunoSEQ multiplex PCR; in TCRdb, only in-frame clones are kept and a portion is missing. That table furnishes V, J and clone size, whereas the DNA furnished D and trimming. The sample has 85,000 to 110,000 clones, roughly nine tenths seen once; the top ten hold roughly 18%. The CDR3 length is 16 residues. The ends were cut back, 0 bases at V and 3 bases at J, with 15 bases in the middle. The germline V gene encodes CDR1 SGHRS and CDR2 YFSETQ. This clone was seen a single time.

The chain joins TRBV5-1 to TRBJ2-5; D is unclear. This receptor was obtained from a woman at least 80 years old in a cohort sampled during active COVID-19. The specimen was peripheral blood. The CDR3 sequence: CASSLDWAGMKETQYF. The DNA for the CDR3 is TGCGCCAGCAGCTTGGATTGGGCAGGCATGAAAGAGACCCAGTACTTC.